The TCR beta chain described here comes from a study of shared clonotypes between healthy human individuals. CDR3 length: 15 residues. The germline gives CDR1 MDHEN, CDR2 SYDVKM. Deletions cut 3 bases from V and 1 base from J, with 12 bases between. Sequenced by immunoSEQ multiplex PCR; TCRdb stores in-frame clones only, minus some. The table lists roughly 2.5 million clones, approximately 92% of them singletons. Concerning this clone: The target antigen is unknown.

General study findings and limits: Blood was the sole source, and tissue repertoires probably differ. The study found roughly 5.3% of naive CD4 clonotypes shared across a few donors.

The receptor was derived from a man aged 18 to 35 in good health. Material for sequencing was naive CD4+ T cells sorted from blood. The subset here: CD45RA+ positively selected. V gene TRBV28 combines with J gene TRBJ1-1, with D perhaps TRBD1 (6 bases). DNA for the CDR3: TGTGCCAGCAGTTTCGGGGGCCAGGGGAACACTGAAGCTTTCTTT. It is translated as CASSFGGQGNTEAFF.